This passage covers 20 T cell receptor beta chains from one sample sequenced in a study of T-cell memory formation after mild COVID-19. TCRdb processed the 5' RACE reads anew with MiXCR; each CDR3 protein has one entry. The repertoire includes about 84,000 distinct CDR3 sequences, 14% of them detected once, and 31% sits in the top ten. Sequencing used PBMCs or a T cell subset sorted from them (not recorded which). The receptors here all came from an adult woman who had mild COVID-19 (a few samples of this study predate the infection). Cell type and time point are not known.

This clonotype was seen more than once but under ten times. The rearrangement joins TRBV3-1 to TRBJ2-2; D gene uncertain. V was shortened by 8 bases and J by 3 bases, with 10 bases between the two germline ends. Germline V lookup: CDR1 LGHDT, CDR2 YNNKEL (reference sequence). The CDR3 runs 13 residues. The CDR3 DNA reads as TGTGCCAGCGAGCGTTCGGACACCGGGGAGCTGTTTTTT. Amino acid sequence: CASERSDTGELFF.

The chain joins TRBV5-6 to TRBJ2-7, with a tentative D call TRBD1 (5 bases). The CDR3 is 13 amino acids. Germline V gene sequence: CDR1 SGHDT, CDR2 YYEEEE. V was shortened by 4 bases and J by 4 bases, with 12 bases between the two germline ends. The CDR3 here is CASSAPRGYEQYF. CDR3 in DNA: TGTGCCAGCAGCGCCCCTAGGGGTTACGAGCAGTACTTC.

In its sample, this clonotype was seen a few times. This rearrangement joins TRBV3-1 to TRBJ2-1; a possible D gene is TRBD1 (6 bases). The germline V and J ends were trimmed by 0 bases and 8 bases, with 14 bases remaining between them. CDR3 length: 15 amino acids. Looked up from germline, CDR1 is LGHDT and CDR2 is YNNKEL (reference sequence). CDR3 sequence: CASSQDGDTDDEQFF. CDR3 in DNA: TGTGCCAGCAGCCAAGACGGGGACACGGATGATGAGCAGTTCTTC.

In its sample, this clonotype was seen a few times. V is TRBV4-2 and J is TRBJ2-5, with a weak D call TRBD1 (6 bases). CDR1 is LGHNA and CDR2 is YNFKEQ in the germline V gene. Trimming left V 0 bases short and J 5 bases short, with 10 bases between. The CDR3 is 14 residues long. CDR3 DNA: TGTGCCAGCAGCCAAGATCCGAGGGGGGAGACCCAGTACTTC. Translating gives CASSQDPRGETQYF.

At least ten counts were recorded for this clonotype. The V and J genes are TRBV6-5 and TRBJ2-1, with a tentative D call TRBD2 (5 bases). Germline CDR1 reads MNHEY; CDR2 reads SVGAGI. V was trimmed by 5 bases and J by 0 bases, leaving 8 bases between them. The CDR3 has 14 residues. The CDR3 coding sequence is TGTGCCAGCAGTAATAGCGACTCCTACAATGAGCAGTTCTTC. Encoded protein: CASSNSDSYNEQFF.

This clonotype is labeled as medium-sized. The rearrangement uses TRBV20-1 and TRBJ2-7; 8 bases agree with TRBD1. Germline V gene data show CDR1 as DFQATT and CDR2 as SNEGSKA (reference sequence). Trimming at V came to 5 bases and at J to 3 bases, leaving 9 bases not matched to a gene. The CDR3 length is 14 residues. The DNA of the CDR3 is TGCAGTGCTGAAGACTGGACAGGGAGCTACGAGCAGTACTTC. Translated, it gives CSAEDWTGSYEQYF.

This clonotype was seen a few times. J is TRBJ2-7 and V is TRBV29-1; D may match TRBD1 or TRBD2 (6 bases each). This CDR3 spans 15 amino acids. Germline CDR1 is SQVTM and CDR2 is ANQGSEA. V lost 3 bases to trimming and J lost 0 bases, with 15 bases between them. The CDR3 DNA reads TGCAGCGTTGAGGTCGGCGGGGACATCTCCTACGAGCAGTACTTC. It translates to CSVEVGGDISYEQYF.

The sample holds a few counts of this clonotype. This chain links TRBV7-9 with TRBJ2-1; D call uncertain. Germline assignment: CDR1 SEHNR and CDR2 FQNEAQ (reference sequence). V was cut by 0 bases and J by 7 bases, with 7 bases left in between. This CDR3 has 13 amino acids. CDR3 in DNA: TGTGCCAGCAGCTTAGCGGGTGCGAATGAGCAGTTCTTC. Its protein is CASSLAGANEQFF.

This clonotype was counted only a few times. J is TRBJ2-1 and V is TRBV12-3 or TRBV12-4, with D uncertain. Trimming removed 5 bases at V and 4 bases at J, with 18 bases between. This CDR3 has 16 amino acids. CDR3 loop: CASSPPGPAEYNEQFF. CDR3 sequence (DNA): TGTGCCAGCAGTCCTCCCGGCCCAGCCGAGTACAATGAGCAGTTCTTC.

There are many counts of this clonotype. The CDR3 bases are TGTGCCAGCAGACTGACCAGCACAGATACGCAGTATTTT. Its protein product is CASRLTSTDTQYF. The chain has TRBV6-6 and TRBJ2-3; D is undetermined. Germline V gene sequence: CDR1 MNHNY, CDR2 SVGAGI (reference sequence). V was clipped by 6 bases and J by 0 bases, with 7 bases between them. This CDR3 comprises 13 residues.

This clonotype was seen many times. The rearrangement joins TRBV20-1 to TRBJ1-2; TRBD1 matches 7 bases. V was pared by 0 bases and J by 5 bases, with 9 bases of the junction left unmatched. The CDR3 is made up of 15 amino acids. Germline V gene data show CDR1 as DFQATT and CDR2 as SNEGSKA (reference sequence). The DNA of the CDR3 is TGCAGTGCTAGAGATATGGGACAGAGCCCGTATGGCTACACCTTC. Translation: CSARDMGQSPYGYTF.

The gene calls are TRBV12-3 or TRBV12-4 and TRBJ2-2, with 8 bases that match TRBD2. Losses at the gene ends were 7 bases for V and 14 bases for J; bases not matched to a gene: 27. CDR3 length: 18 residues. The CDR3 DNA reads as TGTGCCAGCACCGCCTGGGAACGGGGGGGAGATATACCGGGGAAACTGTTTTTT. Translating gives CASTAWERGGDIPGKLFF.

CDR3 in amino acids: CASSLTPSRDVNTQYF. CDR3 nucleotide sequence: TGCGCCAGCAGCTTGACCCCCTCCCGGGACGTAAATACGCAGTATTTT. The V gene is TRBV5-1, the J gene TRBJ2-3; perhaps D is TRBD1 or TRBD2 (5 bases each). Trimming stripped 1 base from V and 7 bases from J, with 19 bases between. CDR1 is SGHRS, CDR2 YFSETQ, per germline. CDR3 length: 16 residues.

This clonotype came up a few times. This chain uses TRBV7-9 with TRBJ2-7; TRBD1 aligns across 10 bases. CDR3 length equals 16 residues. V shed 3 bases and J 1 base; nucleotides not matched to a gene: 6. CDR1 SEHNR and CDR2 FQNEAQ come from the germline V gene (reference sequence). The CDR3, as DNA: TGTGCCAGCAGCTTTTCTCTGGGACAGGGGTCCTACGAGCAGTACTTC. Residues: CASSFSLGQGSYEQYF.

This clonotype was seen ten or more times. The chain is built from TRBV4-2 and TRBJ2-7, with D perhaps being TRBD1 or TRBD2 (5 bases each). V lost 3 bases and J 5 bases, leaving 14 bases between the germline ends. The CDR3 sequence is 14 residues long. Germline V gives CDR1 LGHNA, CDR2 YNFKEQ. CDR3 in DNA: TGTGCCAGCAGCCATCTCCGGGACCGGAACGAGCAGTACTTC. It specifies CASSHLRDRNEQYF.

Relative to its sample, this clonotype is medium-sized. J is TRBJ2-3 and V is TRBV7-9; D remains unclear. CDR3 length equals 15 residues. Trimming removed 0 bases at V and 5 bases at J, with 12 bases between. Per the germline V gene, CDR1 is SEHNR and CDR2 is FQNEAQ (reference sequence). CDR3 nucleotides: TGTGCCAGCAGCTTAGCGAGCGCTTTTGGAGATACGCAGTATTTT. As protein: CASSLASAFGDTQYF.

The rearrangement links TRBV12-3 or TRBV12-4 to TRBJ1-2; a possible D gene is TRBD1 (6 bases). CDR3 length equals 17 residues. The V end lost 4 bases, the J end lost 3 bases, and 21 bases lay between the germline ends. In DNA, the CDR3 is TGTGCCAGCAGTTCGACTTACAGGGTTCAAATGGACTATGGCTACACCTTC. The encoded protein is CASSSTYRVQMDYGYTF.

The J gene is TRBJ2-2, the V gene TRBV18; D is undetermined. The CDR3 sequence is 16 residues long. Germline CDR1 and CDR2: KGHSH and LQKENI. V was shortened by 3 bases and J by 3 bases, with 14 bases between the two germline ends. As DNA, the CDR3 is TGTGCCAGCTCACCGACCCGACAATTCGACACCGGGGAGCTGTTTTTT. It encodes CASSPTRQFDTGELFF.

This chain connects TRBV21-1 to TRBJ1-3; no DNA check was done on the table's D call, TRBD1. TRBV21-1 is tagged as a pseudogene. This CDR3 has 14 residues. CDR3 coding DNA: TGTGCCAGCACCAGGACAGCAGTAAAGAACACCATATATTTT. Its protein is CASTRTAVKNTIYF.

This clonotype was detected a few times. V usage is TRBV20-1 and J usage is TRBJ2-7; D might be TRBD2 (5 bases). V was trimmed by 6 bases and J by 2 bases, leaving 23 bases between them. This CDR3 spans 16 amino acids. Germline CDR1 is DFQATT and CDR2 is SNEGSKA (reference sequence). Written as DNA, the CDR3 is TGCAGTGCGGACGGACTGCCGGGTCCCCATCCCTACGAGCAGTACTTC. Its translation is CSADGLPGPHPYEQYF.